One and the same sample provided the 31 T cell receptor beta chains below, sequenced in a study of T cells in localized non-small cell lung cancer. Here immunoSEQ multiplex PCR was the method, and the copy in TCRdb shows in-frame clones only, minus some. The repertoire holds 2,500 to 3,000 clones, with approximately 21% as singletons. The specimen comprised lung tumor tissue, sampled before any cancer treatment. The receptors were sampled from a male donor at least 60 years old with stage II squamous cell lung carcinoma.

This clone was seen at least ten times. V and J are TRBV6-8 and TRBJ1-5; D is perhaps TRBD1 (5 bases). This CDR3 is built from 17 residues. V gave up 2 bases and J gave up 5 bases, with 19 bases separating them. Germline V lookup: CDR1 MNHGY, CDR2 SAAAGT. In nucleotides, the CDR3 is TGTGCCAGCAGTTACGACCTCCGGGACGGCCCGTATCAGCCCCAGCATTTT. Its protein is CASSYDLRDGPYQPQHF.

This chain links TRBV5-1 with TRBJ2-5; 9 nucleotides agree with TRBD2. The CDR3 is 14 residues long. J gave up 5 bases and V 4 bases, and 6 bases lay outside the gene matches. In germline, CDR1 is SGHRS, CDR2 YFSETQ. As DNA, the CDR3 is TGCGCCAGCAGCCACGGGACTAGCTGGGAGACCCAGTACTTC. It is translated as CASSHGTSWETQYF.

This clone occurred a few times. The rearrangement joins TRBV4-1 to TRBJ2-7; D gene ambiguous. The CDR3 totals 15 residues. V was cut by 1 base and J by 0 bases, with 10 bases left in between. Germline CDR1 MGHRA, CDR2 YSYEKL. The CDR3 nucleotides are TGCGCCAGCAGCCAAGCCCCGACCGACTCCTACGAGCAGTACTTC. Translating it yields CASSQAPTDSYEQYF.

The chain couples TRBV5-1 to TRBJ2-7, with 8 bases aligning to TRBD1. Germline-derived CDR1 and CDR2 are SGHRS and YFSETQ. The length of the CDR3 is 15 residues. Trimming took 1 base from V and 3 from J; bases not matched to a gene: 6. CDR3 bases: TGCGCCAGCAGCTTGCCGGACAGGGATCTCTACGAGCAGTACTTC. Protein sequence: CASSLPDRDLYEQYF. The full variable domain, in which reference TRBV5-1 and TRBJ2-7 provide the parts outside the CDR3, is KAGVTQTPRYLIKTRGQQVTLSCSPISGHRSVSWYQQTPGQGLQFLFEYFSETQRNKGNFPGRFSGRQFSNSRSEMNVSTLELGDSALYLCASSLPDRDLYEQYFGPGTRLTVT.

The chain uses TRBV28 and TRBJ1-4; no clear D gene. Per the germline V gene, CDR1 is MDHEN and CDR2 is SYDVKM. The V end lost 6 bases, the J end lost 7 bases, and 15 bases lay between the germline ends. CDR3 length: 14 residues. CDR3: CASRAQDLSEKLFF. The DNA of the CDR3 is TGTGCCAGCAGGGCCCAGGACTTAAGTGAAAAACTGTTTTTT.

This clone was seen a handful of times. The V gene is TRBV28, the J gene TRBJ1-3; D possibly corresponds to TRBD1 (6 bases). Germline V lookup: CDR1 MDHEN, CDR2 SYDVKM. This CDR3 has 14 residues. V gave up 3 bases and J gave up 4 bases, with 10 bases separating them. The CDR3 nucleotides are TGTGCCAGCAGTTTCCGGGGGCCCGGAAACACCATATATTTT. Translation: CASSFRGPGNTIYF.

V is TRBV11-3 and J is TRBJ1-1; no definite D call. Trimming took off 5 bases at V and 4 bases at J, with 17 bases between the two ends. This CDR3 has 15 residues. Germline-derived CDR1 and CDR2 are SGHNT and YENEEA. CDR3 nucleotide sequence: TGTGCCAGCAGCCTCGTCGGTTGGGGTGGCACTGAAGCTTTCTTT. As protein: CASSLVGWGGTEAFF. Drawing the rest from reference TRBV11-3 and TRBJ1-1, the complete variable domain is EAGVVQSPRYKIIEKKQPVAFWCNPISGHNTLYWYLQNLGQGPELLIRYENEEAVDDSQLPKDRFSAERLKGVDSTLKIQPAELGDSAVYLCASSLVGWGGTEAFFGQGTRLTVV.

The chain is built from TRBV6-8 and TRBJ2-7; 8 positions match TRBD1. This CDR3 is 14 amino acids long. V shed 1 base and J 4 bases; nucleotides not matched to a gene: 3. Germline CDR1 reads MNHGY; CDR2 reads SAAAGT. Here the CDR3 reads CASSYYGQGYEQYF. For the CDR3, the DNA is TGTGCCAGCAGTTACTATGGACAGGGATACGAGCAGTACTTC.

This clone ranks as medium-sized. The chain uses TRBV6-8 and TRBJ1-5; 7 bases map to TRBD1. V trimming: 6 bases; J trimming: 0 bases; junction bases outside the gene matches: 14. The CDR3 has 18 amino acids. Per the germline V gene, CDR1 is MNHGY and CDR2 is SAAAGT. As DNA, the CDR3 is TGTGCCAGCAGGTACGCCGGCAGGGGGGAGAATAGCAATCAGCCCCAGCATTTT. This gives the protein CASRYAGRGENSNQPQHF.

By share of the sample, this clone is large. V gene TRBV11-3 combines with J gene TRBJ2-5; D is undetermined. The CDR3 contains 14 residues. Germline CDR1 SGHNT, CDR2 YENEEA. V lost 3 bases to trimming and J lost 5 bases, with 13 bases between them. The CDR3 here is CASSLPDGPETQYF. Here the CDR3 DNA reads TGTGCCAGCAGCTTGCCGGACGGGCCCGAGACCCAGTACTTC.

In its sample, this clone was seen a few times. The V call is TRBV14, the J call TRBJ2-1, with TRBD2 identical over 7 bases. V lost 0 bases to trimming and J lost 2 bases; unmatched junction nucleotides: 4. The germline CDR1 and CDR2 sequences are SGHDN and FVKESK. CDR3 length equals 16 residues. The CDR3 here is CASSQDILAAYNEQFF. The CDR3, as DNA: TGTGCCAGCAGCCAAGATATCCTAGCGGCCTACAATGAGCAGTTCTTC.

CDR3 DNA: TGCGCCAGCACCGAGTCCTTGGGGGGCACTGAAGCTTTCTTT. It translates to CASTESLGGTEAFF. The chain combines TRBV5-1 with TRBJ1-1, with a tentative D call TRBD1 (5 bases). V shed 6 bases and J shed 4 bases, with 16 bases lying between them. This CDR3 spans 14 amino acids. In germline, CDR1 is SGHRS, CDR2 YFSETQ.

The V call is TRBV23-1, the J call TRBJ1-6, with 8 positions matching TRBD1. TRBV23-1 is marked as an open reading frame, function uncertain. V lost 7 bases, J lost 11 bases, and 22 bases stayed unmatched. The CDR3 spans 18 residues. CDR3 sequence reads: CASTTKRRTDRGETPLHF. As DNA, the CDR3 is TGCGCCAGCACTACAAAGAGAAGAACCGACAGGGGAGAAACACCCCTCCACTTT.

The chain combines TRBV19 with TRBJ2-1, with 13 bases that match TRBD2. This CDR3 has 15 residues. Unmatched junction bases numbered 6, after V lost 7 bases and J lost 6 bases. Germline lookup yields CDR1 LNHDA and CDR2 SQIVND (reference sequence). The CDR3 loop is CASNLRLAGGNEQFF. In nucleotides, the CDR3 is TGTGCCAGTAATCTCAGACTAGCGGGAGGCAATGAGCAGTTCTTC.

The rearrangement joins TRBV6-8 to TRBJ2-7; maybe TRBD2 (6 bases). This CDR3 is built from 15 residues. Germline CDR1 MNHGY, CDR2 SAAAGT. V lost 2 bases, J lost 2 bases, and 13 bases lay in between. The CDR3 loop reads CASSYAGTSPYEQYF. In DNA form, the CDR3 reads TGTGCCAGCAGTTACGCCGGGACTTCCCCCTACGAGCAGTACTTC.

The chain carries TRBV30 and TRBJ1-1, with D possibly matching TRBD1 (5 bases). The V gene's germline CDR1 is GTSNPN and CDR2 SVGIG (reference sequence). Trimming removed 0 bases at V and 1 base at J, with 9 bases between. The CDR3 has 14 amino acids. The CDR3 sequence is CAWSVGGWNTEAFF. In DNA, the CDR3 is TGTGCCTGGAGTGTTGGGGGATGGAACACTGAAGCTTTCTTT.

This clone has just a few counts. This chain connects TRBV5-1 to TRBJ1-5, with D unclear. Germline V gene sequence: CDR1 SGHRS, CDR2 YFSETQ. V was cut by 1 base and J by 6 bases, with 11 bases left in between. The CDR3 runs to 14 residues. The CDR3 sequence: CASSLPPKSQPQHF. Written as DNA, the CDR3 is TGCGCCAGCAGCTTGCCTCCTAAGAGTCAGCCCCAGCATTTT.

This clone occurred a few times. This CDR3 reads CASFRVGTEAFF. The CDR3 nucleotides read TGTGCCAGCTTCCGGGTGGGCACTGAAGCTTTCTTT. This chain links TRBV9 with TRBJ1-1; no clear D gene. The length of the CDR3 is 12 residues. CDR1 and CDR2 (germline): SGDLS, YYNGEE. Trimming removed 7 bases at V and 4 bases at J, with 11 bases between.

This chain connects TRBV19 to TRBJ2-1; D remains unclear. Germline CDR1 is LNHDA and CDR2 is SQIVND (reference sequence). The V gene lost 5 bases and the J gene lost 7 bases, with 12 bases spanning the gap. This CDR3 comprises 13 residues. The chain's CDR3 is CASSVNIQNEQFF. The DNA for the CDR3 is TGTGCCAGTAGTGTTAATATCCAGAATGAGCAGTTCTTC.

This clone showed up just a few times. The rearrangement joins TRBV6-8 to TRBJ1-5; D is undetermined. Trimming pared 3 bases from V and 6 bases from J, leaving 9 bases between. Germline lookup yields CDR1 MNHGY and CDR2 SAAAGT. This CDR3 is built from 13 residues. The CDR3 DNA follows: TGTGCCAGCAGTTATGATGGGCGTCAGCCCCAGCATTTT. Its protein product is CASSYDGRQPQHF.

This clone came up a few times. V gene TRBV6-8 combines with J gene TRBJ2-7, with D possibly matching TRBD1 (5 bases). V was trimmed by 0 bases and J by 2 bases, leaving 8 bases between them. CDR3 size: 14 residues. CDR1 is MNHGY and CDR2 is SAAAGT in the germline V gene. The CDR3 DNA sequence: TGTGCCAGCAGTTACTCGGACACTGCCTACGAGCAGTACTTC. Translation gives CASSYSDTAYEQYF.

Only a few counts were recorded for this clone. CDR3 loop: CASRDRQETQYF. The CDR3 region has the DNA TGTGCCAGCAGGGACCGCCAAGAGACCCAGTACTTC. V is TRBV9 and J is TRBJ2-5; D is ambiguous. Germline V gives CDR1 SGDLS, CDR2 YYNGEE. V was trimmed by 5 bases and J by 1 base, leaving 6 bases between them. The CDR3 sequence is 12 residues long.

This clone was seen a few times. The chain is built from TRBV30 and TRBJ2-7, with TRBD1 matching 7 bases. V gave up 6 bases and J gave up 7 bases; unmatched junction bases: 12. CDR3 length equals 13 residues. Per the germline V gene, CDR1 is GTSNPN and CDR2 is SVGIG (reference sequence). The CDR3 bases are TGTGCCTGTCTTGAGACAGGGTTGGGGGAGCAGTACTTC. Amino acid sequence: CACLETGLGEQYF.

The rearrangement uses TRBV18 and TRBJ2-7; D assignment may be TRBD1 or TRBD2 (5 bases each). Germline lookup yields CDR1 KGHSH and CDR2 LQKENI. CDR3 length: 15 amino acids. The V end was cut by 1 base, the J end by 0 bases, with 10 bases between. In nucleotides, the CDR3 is TGTGCCAGCTCACCACTCGGGGCTAGCTCCTACGAGCAGTACTTC. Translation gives CASSPLGASSYEQYF.

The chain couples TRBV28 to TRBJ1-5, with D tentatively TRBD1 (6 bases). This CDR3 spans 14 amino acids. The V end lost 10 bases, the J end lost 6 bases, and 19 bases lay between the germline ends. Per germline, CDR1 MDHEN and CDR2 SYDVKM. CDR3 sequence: CAITDSQPSQPQHF. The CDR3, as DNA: TGTGCCATTACGGACAGCCAGCCAAGTCAGCCCCAGCATTTT.

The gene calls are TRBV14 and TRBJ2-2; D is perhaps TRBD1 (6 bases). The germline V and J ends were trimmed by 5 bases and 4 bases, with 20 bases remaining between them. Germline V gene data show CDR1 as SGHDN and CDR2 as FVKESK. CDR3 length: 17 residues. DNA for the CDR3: TGTGCCAGCAGCTTACGGACAGTCGGCGGTGGCACCGGGGAGCTGTTTTTT. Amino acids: CASSLRTVGGGTGELFF. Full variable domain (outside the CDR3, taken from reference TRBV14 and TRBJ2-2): EAGVTQFPSHSVIEKGQTVTLRCDPISGHDNLYWYRRVMGKEIKFLLHFVKESKQDESGMPNNRFLAERTGGTYSTLKVQPAELEDSGVYFCASSLRTVGGGTGELFFGEGSRLTVL.

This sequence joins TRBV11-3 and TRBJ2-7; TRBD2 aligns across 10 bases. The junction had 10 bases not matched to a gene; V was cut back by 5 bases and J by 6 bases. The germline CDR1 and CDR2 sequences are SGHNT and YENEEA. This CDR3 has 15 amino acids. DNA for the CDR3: TGTGCCAGCAGCCCCAGGGGGACTAGCGCTGCCGAGCAGTACTTC. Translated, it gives CASSPRGTSAAEQYF.

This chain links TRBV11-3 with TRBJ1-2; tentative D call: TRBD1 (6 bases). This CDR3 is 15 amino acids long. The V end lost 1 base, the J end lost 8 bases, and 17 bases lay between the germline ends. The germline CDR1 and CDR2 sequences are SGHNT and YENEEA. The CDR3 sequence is CASSLVWGQSYGYTF. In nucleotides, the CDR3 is TGTGCCAGCAGCTTAGTCTGGGGGCAGTCTTACGGCTACACCTTC.

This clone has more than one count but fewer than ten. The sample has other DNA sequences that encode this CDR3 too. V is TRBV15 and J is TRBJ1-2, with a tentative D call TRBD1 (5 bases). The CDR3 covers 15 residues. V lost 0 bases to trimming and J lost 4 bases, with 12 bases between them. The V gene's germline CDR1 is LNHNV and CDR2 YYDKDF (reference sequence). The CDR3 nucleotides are TGTGCCACCAGCAGAGATACCCAGGGCAGCTATGGCTACACCTTC. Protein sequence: CATSRDTQGSYGYTF.

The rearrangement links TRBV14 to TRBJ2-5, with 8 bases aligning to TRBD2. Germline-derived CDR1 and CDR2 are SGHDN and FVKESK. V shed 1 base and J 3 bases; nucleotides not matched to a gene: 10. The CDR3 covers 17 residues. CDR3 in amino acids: CASSQAGGRISEETQYF. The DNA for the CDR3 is TGTGCCAGCAGCCAAGCGGGCGGGAGGATCAGTGAAGAGACCCAGTACTTC.

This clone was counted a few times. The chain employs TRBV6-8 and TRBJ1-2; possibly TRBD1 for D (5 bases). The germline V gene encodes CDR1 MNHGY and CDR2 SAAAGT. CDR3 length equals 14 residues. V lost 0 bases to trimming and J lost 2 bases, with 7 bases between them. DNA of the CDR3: TGTGCCAGCAGTTACTCCCACAGGAACTATGGCTACACCTTC. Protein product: CASSYSHRNYGYTF.